This T cell receptor (beta chain) was documented in a study of T cells in Graves' hyperthyroidism and ophthalmopathy. TCR beta CDR3 region amplification was performed from RNA transcripts. In the first-round RT-PCR of the TCR CDR3, the HTBI primer set was used. TCRdb independently ran MiXCR on the multiplex PCR reads; one entry per CDR3 protein. Found here are about 380,000 distinct CDR3 sequences, about 14% of them singletons; the top ten hold around 20%. V gave up 4 bases and J gave up 7 bases; unmatched junction bases: 6. The CDR3 extends over 15 amino acids. CDR1 is MGHRA and CDR2 is YSYEKL in the germline V gene. This sample holds PBMCs from approximately 10 ml fresh peripheral blood.

The J gene is TRBJ1-6, the V gene TRBV4-1; 8 bases align to TRBD1. The sequence came from a man aged 25 to 45 with Graves' hyperthyroidism that later progressed to Graves' ophthalmopathy. The sequencing sample was made of blood. The CDR3 is CASSPGQGGNSPLHF. The CDR3 DNA sequence: TGCGCCAGCAGCCCAGGACAGGGAGGGAATTCACCCCTCCACTTT.